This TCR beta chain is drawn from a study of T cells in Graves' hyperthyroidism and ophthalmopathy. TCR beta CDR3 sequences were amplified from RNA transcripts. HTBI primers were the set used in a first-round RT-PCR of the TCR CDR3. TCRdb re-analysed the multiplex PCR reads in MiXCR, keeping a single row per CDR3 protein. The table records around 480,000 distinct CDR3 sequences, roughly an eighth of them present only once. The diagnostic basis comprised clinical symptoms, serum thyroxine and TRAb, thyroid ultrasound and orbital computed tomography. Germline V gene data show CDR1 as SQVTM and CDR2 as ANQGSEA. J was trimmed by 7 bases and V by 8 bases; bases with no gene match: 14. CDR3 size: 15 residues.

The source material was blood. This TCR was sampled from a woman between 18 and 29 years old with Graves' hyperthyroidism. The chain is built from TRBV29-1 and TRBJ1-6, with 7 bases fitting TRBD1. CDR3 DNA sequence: TGCAGCATCAAAGTCGGGACAGAGGGGAATTCACCCCTCCACTTT. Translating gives CSIKVGTEGNSPLHF.